This entry describes one T cell receptor beta chain. These data originate in a study of blood T cell repertoires in COVID-19. The wider study: The United States, Italy and Spain were the sources of the acute and convalescent COVID-19 samples. Nucleic acid was either cDNA or gDNA, and it came from T cells, B-cell-depleted T cells, or PBMCs.

Original processing methods: Nucleated cell counts were estimated from reference gene primer amplification. The table came from immunoSEQ multiplex PCR; TCRdb's copy has only in-frame clones and leaves some out. V, J and clone size reflect that table, while D and trimming were determined from the DNA. The repertoire holds under 200,000 clones, around four fifths seen once, with under 3.5% in the top ten. Enrolled during active infection, Seattle patients were then followed longitudinally. V gave up 3 bases and J gave up 0 bases, with 12 bases separating them. There are 15 residues in the CDR3. Germline CDR1 and CDR2: MNHEY and SMNVEV (reference sequence).

V and J are TRBV27 and TRBJ2-7; possible D gene TRBD1, 5 bases. This TCR came from a woman older than 75 with COVID-19, enrolled during active disease. The sample taken for sequencing was peripheral blood. For the CDR3, the DNA is TGTGCCAGCAGTTTTCAGGACACCGGCTCCTACGAGCAGTACTTC. Amino acid sequence: CASSFQDTGSYEQYF.